These 27 T cell receptor beta chains came from one sample sequenced in a study of beta chain features in type 1 diabetes. Expressed TCRB transcripts got sequenced, as all isolated RNA was reverse transcribed. TCRdb's copy holds only in-frame clones and misses some; the assay was immunoSEQ multiplex PCR. The table includes just over 450,000 clones, roughly 31% detected once. Sequenced sample: naive CD4+ T cells from blood. These receptors were obtained from a man between 18 and 29 years old in good health.

This chain connects TRBV19 to TRBJ2-3; D is perhaps TRBD2 (5 bases). This CDR3 spans 14 amino acids. Germline CDR1 and CDR2: LNHDA and SQIVND (reference sequence). V shed 6 bases and J shed 2 bases, with 12 bases lying between them. CDR3 amino acids: CASSPSGNTDTQYF. The CDR3 region has the DNA TGTGCCAGTAGCCCCTCGGGGAACACAGATACGCAGTATTTT. Based on the CDR3 plus reference TRBV19 and TRBJ2-3, the full variable domain is DGGITQSPKYLFRKEGQNVTLSCEQNLNHDAMYWYRQDPGQGLRLIYYSQIVNDFQKGDIAEGYSVSREKKESFPLTVTSAQKNPTAFYLCASSPSGNTDTQYFGPGTRLTVL.

This clone was detected only a few times. Other DNA sequences within the sample encode an identical CDR3. This chain joins TRBV7-9 and TRBJ2-1, with D hard to call. V was trimmed by 3 bases and J by 5 bases, leaving 5 bases between them. There are 12 residues in the CDR3. Germline V lookup: CDR1 SEHNR, CDR2 FQNEAQ (reference sequence). CDR3 residues: CASSFGDNEQFF. The CDR3 DNA follows: TGTGCCAGCAGCTTTGGAGACAATGAGCAGTTCTTC.

As concerns this clone: Other DNA sequences of this sample code for an identical CDR3. The chain combines TRBV29-1 with TRBJ2-7; D may correspond to TRBD1 or TRBD2 (5 bases each). Germline V gene lookup returns CDR1 SQVTM and CDR2 ANQGSEA. Trimming cost V 4 bases and J 2 bases, with 12 bases left between them. The CDR3 totals 13 residues. CDR3 loop: CSVGGTGTYEQYF. In nucleotides, the CDR3 is TGCAGCGTTGGTGGGACGGGAACCTACGAGCAGTACTTC.

This clone was seen more than once but under ten times. This sample also contains other DNA sequences that code for the same CDR3. The gene calls are TRBV29-1 and TRBJ2-4; D ambiguous. V lost 4 bases and J lost 0, with 4 bases in between. The germline V gene encodes CDR1 SQVTM and CDR2 ANQGSEA. CDR3 length equals 12 residues. The CDR3 is CSVGLAKNIQYF. The DNA of the CDR3 is TGCAGCGTTGGACTAGCCAAAAACATTCAGTACTTC.

This clone was seen a few times. V and J are TRBV25-1 and TRBJ2-7, with 7 bases identical to TRBD1. J gave up 0 bases and V 8 bases, and 4 bases lay outside the gene matches. This CDR3 is built from 13 residues. CDR1 MGHDK and CDR2 SYGVNS come from the germline V gene. The CDR3 here is CASRGQLSYEQYF. Here the CDR3 DNA reads TGTGCCAGCCGGGGACAGCTCTCCTACGAGCAGTACTTC.

This CDR3 is CASSLSGSRVNEQFF. The DNA of the CDR3 is TGTGCCAGCAGCCTTAGCGGGAGTCGGGTCAATGAGCAGTTCTTC. The gene calls are TRBV28 and TRBJ2-1, with 9 bases that match TRBD2. The CDR3 has 15 amino acids. Germline V CDR1 and CDR2: MDHEN, SYDVKM. The V segment lost 6 bases and the J segment 6 bases; nucleotides outside the gene matches: 9.

This clone was seen a few times. The rearrangement joins TRBV30 to TRBJ1-2; D gene unclear. V lost 2 bases and J lost 7, with 11 bases in between. Germline assignment: CDR1 GTSNPN and CDR2 SVGIG (reference sequence). The CDR3 runs 12 residues. The CDR3 DNA is TGTGCCTGGAGTCCCTCGGGGTTTGGCTACACCTTC. Translating it yields CAWSPSGFGYTF. The full variable domain, completed using reference TRBV30 and TRBJ1-2, is SQTIHQWPATLVQPVGSPLSLECTVEGTSNPNLYWYRQAAGRGLQLLFYSVGIGQISSEVPQNLSASRPQDRQFILSSKKLLLSDSGFYLCAWSPSGFGYTFGSGTRLTVV.

This chain connects TRBV30 to TRBJ2-5; D possibly uses TRBD1 or TRBD2 (6 bases each). The CDR3 totals 13 residues. Trimming stripped 0 bases from V and 10 bases from J, with 15 bases between. Germline CDR1 is GTSNPN and CDR2 is SVGIG (reference sequence). This chain's CDR3 is CAWSVRSGGGQYF. In DNA, the CDR3 is TGTGCCTGGAGTGTAAGGTCCGGGGGCGGCCAGTACTTC.

This sequence joins TRBV7-2 and TRBJ1-2; no clear D gene. This CDR3 region has 12 residues. Germline lookup yields CDR1 SGHTA and CDR2 FQGNSA. V lost 5 bases, J lost 7 bases, and 11 bases lay in between. As DNA, the CDR3 is TGTGCCAGCAGCCCCCGGGCAGGTGGCTACACCTTC. Its protein product is CASSPRAGGYTF.

The chain is built from TRBV30 and TRBJ2-7; no clear D. The CDR3 has 12 amino acids. The germline V and J ends were trimmed by 0 bases and 3 bases, with 6 bases remaining between them. CDR1 and CDR2 from the germline V gene are GTSNPN and SVGIG (reference sequence). The CDR3 loop reads CAWSVQIYEQYF. CDR3 coding DNA: TGTGCCTGGAGTGTACAAATCTACGAGCAGTACTTC.

This clone occurred a few times. The V call is TRBV5-1, the J call TRBJ2-3; D gene uncertain. V shed 4 bases and J shed 4 bases, with 10 bases lying between them. Germline-derived CDR1 and CDR2 are SGHRS and YFSETQ. The CDR3 loop spans 13 amino acids. CDR3 DNA: TGCGCCAGCAGCGAGCCCGGGTCAGATACGCAGTATTTT. Translated: CASSEPGSDTQYF.

The chain's CDR3 is CASSLVAGAYEQYF. Written as DNA, the CDR3 is TGCGCCAGCAGCTTGGTCGCGGGGGCCTACGAGCAGTACTTC. This chain uses TRBV5-1 with TRBJ2-7; 7 positions agree with TRBD2. The germline V gene has CDR1 SGHRS and CDR2 YFSETQ. CDR3 size: 14 residues. The junction had 2 bases not matched to a gene; V was cut back by 0 bases and J by 2 bases.

The chain employs TRBV7-2 and TRBJ1-1, with 9 bases identical to TRBD1. Germline V gene data show CDR1 as SGHTA and CDR2 as FQGNSA. The CDR3 totals 14 residues. The junction had 7 bases not matched to a gene; V was cut back by 6 bases and J by 5 bases. Written as DNA, the CDR3 is TGTGCCAGCAGGTCGGGACAGGGTGGTACTGAAGCTTTCTTT. Protein: CASRSGQGGTEAFF. The whole variable domain, filled in from reference TRBV7-2 and TRBJ1-1, reads GAGVSQSPSNKVTEKGKDVELRCDPISGHTALYWYRQSLGQGLEFLIYFQGNSAPDKSGLPSDRFSAERTGGSVSTLTIQRTQQEDSAVYLCASRSGQGGTEAFFGQGTRLTVV.

The V and J genes are TRBV29-1 and TRBJ2-7; D is tentatively TRBD1 or TRBD2 (5 bases each). The V end lost 6 bases, the J end lost 2 bases, and 17 bases lay between the germline ends. This CDR3 region has 14 residues. In germline, CDR1 is SQVTM, CDR2 ANQGSEA. CDR3 amino acids: CSVLIPGPTYEQYF. CDR3 sequence (DNA): TGCAGCGTCCTAATACCGGGACCGACCTACGAGCAGTACTTC.

The CDR3 DNA sequence: TGCGCCAGCGACCCCCGGGAGCGGGGCGATGAGCAGTTCTTC. Its protein product is CASDPRERGDEQFF. The chain links TRBV5-1 to TRBJ2-1, with TRBD2 matching 7 bases. V dropped 7 bases and J dropped 8; count of bases not matched to a gene: 12. Germline V gene data show CDR1 as SGHRS and CDR2 as YFSETQ. There are 14 residues in the CDR3.

With respect to this clone: The same CDR3 is also encoded by other DNA sequences in this sample. This sequence joins TRBV4-1 and TRBJ2-6; the D is unclear. Germline values: CDR1 MGHRA, CDR2 YSYEKL. Trimming removed 1 base at V and 0 bases at J, with 7 bases between. The CDR3 loop spans 16 amino acids. The CDR3 coding sequence is TGCGCCAGCAGCCAAGGGCGCGCCTCTGGGGCCAACGTCCTGACTTTC. Protein sequence: CASSQGRASGANVLTF.

This clone showed up just a few times. The rearrangement links TRBV30 to TRBJ2-1, with 14 positions matching TRBD2. V shed 5 bases, J shed 6 bases, and the junction held 9 bases outside the gene matches. This CDR3 is 16 amino acids long. The germline gives CDR1 GTSNPN, CDR2 SVGIG (reference sequence). This chain's CDR3 is CAWGKGTSGSGNEQFF. The CDR3 bases are TGTGCCTGGGGCAAGGGGACTAGCGGGAGCGGCAATGAGCAGTTCTTC. Filled out from reference TRBV30 and TRBJ2-1, the complete variable domain reads SQTIHQWPATLVQPVGSPLSLECTVEGTSNPNLYWYRQAAGRGLQLLFYSVGIGQISSEVPQNLSASRPQDRQFILSSKKLLLSDSGFYLCAWGKGTSGSGNEQFFGPGTRLTVL.

The V gene is TRBV7-8, the J gene TRBJ2-5, with 10 bases fitting TRBD1. The J call is uncertain, as TRBJ2-7 better fits the DNA end. CDR1 and CDR2 from the germline V gene are SGHVS and FQNEAQ. The CDR3 is 17 amino acids. CDR3 sequence (DNA): TGTGCCAGCAGCACAAGACGTTCGGGACAGGGGAGGTACGAGCAGTACTTC. This codes for CASSTRRSGQGRYEQYF.

As concerns this clone: Other DNA sequences of this sample code for an identical CDR3. The chain is built from TRBV9 and TRBJ2-7; 9 bases line up with TRBD2. Trimming at V came to 0 bases and at J to 1 base, leaving 2 bases not matched to a gene. The CDR3 is 15 residues long. The germline gives CDR1 SGDLS, CDR2 YYNGEE. The CDR3 is CASSVVAGGSYEQYF. CDR3 DNA sequence: TGTGCCAGCAGCGTAGTGGCGGGAGGGTCCTACGAGCAGTACTTC.

This clone was seen a handful of times. V usage is TRBV2 and J usage is TRBJ2-6; D call uncertain. This CDR3 region has 11 residues. Trimming shortened V by 9 bases and J by 6 bases, and 6 bases separated the two germline ends. CDR1 is SNHLY, CDR2 FYNNEI, per germline. In DNA form, the CDR3 reads TGTGCCAGTCTGGCGGCCAACGTCCTGACTTTC. Translated, it gives CASLAANVLTF.

This clone was observed a handful of times. The chain couples TRBV7-9 to TRBJ2-3; the D gene is possibly TRBD2 (5 bases). The V end lost 8 bases, the J end lost 2 bases, and 14 bases lay between the germline ends. Germline-derived CDR1 and CDR2 are SEHNR and FQNEAQ (reference sequence). The CDR3 covers 14 residues. The CDR3 DNA reads as TGTGCCAGCTTAAGGGCGGGCCTCACAGATACGCAGTATTTT. Encoded protein: CASLRAGLTDTQYF.

V usage is TRBV28 and J usage is TRBJ2-4; 9 nucleotides agree with TRBD1. With 6 bases clipped from V and 8 bases from J, the junction kept 8 bases outside the gene matches. In germline, CDR1 is MDHEN, CDR2 SYDVKM. The CDR3 loop spans 14 amino acids. CDR3 coding DNA: TGTGCCAGCAGCTTACAGGGGGCGAAGCACATTCAGTACTTC. This codes for CASSLQGAKHIQYF. The whole variable domain, filled in from reference TRBV28 and TRBJ2-4, reads DVKVTQSSRYLVKRTGEKVFLECVQDMDHENMFWYRQDPGLGLRLIYFSYDVKMKEKGDIPEGYSVSREKKERFSLILESASTNQTSMYLCASSLQGAKHIQYFGAGTRLSVL.

The CDR3 here is CASSFRRDGADTQYF. CDR3 bases: TGTGCCAGCAGCTTTAGGCGGGACGGCGCAGATACGCAGTATTTT. This chain uses TRBV7-9 with TRBJ2-3; D might be TRBD2 (6 bases). This CDR3 spans 15 amino acids. The V end lost 3 bases, the J end lost 4 bases, and 14 bases lay between the germline ends. CDR1 is SEHNR and CDR2 is FQNEAQ in the germline V gene (reference sequence).

J is TRBJ1-5 and V is TRBV6-5; D gene uncertain. The V gene's germline CDR1 is MNHEY and CDR2 SVGAGI. CDR3 length equals 15 residues. Trimming stripped 4 bases from V and 0 bases from J, with 10 bases between. The CDR3 DNA is TGTGCCAGCAGTTCGAAACAGAGTAGCAATCAGCCCCAGCATTTT. It translates to CASSSKQSSNQPQHF.

CDR3 residues: CATSIGLAGGTDTQYF. DNA for the CDR3: TGTGCCACCAGCATTGGACTAGCGGGAGGCACAGATACGCAGTATTTT. This sequence joins TRBV15 and TRBJ2-3, with 13 bases aligning to TRBD2. V dropped 4 bases and J dropped 1; count of bases not matched to a gene: 2. The CDR3 is 16 residues long. Germline V lookup: CDR1 LNHNV, CDR2 YYDKDF (reference sequence).

This clone was counted between two and nine times. The chain links TRBV7-8 to TRBJ2-5; TRBD2 agrees at 7 bases. The V gene's germline CDR1 is SGHVS and CDR2 FQNEAQ. The CDR3 is 17 residues long. With V trimmed by 5 bases and J by 2 bases, 14 bases remained unmatched. The CDR3 loop is CASSLYRPAGIQETQYF. Written as DNA, the CDR3 is TGTGCCAGCAGCCTCTACCGGCCAGCGGGGATTCAAGAGACCCAGTACTTC.

This clone was counted between two and nine times. The V and J genes are TRBV6-5 and TRBJ2-4, with D perhaps TRBD2 (5 bases). Looked up from germline, CDR1 is MNHEY and CDR2 is SVGAGI. Trimming took off 0 bases at V and 0 bases at J, with 6 bases between the two ends. The length of the CDR3 is 15 residues. CDR3 protein: CASSYSEVAKNIQYF. CDR3 DNA sequence: TGTGCCAGCAGTTACTCGGAGGTAGCCAAAAACATTCAGTACTTC.